These 6 T cell receptor beta chains originate from one sample sequenced in a study of OX40 agonist ivuxolimab in advanced cancers. The data were produced by immunoSEQ multiplex PCR, yet TCRdb's version contains in-frame clones alone and is incomplete. The sample shows about 95,000 clones, 91% of them seen only once. The starting material was CD4+ or CD8+ T cells sorted from blood, obtained in a trial of the OX40 agonist ivuxolimab. These receptor sequences come from an adult with an advanced solid tumor such as melanoma, head and neck, liver or kidney cancer.

This chain links TRBV28 with TRBJ1-4; D is ambiguous. The CDR3 loop spans 14 amino acids. The V end was cut by 2 bases, the J end by 8 bases, with 12 bases between. Germline assignment: CDR1 MDHEN and CDR2 SYDVKM. The CDR3 loop is CASSLAGPGEKLFF. The CDR3 DNA is TGTGCCAGCAGTTTAGCGGGCCCGGGAGAAAAACTGTTTTTT.

The chain carries TRBV20-1 and TRBJ1-2; D uncertain. This CDR3 is 11 amino acids long. Germline V gene data show CDR1 as DFQATT and CDR2 as SNEGSKA (reference sequence). V lost 0 bases and J 8 bases, leaving 7 bases between the germline ends. The CDR3 protein is CSARDLGGYTF. CDR3 sequence (DNA): TGCAGTGCTAGAGATCTTGGCGGCTACACCTTC.

The rearrangement joins TRBV21-1 to TRBJ2-7. TRBV21-1 represents a pseudogene. The CDR3 contains 15 residues. The CDR3 protein is CASSTLARQYYEQYF. As DNA, the CDR3 is TGTGCCAGCAGCACGCTAGCCCGACAGTACTACGAGCAGTACTTC.

The table lists this clone with a few counts. The CDR3 region has the DNA TGCAGCGTCCGGACTCTCCCAGGGGCCAACGTCCTGACTTTC. It codes for CSVRTLPGANVLTF. J is TRBJ2-6 and V is TRBV29-1, with TRBD2 as a possible D gene (5 bases). Germline assignment: CDR1 SQVTM and CDR2 ANQGSEA. Trimming took 6 bases from V and 4 from J, leaving 13 bases between them. The length of the CDR3 is 14 residues.

The rearrangement links TRBV7-9 to TRBJ2-5, with no clear D. The CDR3 runs 13 residues. V was pared by 3 bases and J by 5 bases, with 10 bases between. CDR1 and CDR2 (germline): SEHNR, FQNEAQ (reference sequence). The CDR3 nucleotides read TGTGCCAGCAGCTTCCTTTTCAGGGAGACCCAGTACTTC. Translated, it gives CASSFLFRETQYF.

This clone was seen a single time. The chain employs TRBV9 and TRBJ2-1; D is unclear. The ends were cut back, 0 bases at V and 8 bases at J, with 12 bases in the middle. The CDR3 is made up of 14 amino acids. Germline V CDR1 and CDR2: SGDLS, YYNGEE. The CDR3: CASSVAETRYEQFF. The CDR3 coding sequence is TGTGCCAGCAGCGTAGCTGAGACGCGATATGAGCAGTTCTTC.